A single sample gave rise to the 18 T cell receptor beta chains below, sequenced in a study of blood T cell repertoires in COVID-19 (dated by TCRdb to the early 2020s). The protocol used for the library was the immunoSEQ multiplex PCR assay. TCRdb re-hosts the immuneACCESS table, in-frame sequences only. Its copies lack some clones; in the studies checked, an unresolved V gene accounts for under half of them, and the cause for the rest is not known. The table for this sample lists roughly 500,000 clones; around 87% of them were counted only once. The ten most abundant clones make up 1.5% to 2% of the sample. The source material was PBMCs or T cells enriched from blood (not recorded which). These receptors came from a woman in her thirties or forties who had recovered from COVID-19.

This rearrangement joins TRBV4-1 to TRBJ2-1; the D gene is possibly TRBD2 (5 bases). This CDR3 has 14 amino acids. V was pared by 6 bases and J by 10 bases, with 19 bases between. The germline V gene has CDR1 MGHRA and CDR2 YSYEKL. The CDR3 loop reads CASRRRGVEEEQFF. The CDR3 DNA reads TGCGCCAGCAGGAGACGTGGAGTGGAGGAGGAGCAGTTCTTC.

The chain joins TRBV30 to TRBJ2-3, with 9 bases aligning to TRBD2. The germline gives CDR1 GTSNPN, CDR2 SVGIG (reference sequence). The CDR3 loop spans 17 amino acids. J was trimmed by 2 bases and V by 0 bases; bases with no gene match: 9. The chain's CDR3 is CAWSVQRLAGYTDTQYF. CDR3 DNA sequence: TGTGCCTGGAGTGTACAACGCCTAGCGGGGTACACAGATACGCAGTATTTT.

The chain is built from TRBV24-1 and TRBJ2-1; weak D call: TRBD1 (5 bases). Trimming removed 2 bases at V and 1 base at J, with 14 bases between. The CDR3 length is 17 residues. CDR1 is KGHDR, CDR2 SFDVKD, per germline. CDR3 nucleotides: TGTGCCACCAGTGATTCGGTAGGGAAGGGGTCCTACAATGAGCAGTTCTTC. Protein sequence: CATSDSVGKGSYNEQFF.

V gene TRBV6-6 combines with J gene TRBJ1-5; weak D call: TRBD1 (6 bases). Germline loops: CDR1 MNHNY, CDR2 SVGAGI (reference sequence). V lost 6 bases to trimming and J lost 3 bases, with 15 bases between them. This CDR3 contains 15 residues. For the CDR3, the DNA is TGTGCCAGCAGCCCACACGACAGGAACAATCAGCCCCAGCATTTT. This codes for CASSPHDRNNQPQHF.

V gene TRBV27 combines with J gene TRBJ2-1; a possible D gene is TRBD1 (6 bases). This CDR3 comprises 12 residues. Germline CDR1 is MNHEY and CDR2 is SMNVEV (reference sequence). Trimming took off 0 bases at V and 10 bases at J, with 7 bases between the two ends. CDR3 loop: CASSLSGAEQFF. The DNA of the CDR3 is TGTGCCAGCAGTTTATCGGGGGCGGAGCAGTTCTTC.

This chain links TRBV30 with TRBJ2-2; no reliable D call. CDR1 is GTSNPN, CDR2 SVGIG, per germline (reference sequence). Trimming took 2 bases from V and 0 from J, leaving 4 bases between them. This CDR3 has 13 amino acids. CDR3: CAWSSTNTGELFF. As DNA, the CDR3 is TGTGCCTGGAGTAGCACGAACACCGGGGAGCTGTTTTTT.

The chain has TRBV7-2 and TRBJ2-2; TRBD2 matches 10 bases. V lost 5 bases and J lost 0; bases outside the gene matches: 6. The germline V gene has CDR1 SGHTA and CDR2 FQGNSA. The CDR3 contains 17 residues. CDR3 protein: CASSPRAGGANTGELFF. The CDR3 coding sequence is TGTGCCAGCAGCCCTCGAGCGGGAGGGGCGAACACCGGGGAGCTGTTTTTT.

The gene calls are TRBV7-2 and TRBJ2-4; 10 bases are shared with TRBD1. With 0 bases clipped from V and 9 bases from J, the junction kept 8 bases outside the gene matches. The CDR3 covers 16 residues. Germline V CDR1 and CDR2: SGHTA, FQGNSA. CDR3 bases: TGTGCCAGCAGCTTAGCTGGGACAGGGGAAAGAAGCATTCAGTACTTC. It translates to CASSLAGTGERSIQYF.

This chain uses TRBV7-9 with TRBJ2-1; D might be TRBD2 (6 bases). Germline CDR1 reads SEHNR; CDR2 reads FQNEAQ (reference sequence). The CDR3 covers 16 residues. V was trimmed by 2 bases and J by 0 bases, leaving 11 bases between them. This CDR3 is CASSLHSGASYNEQFF. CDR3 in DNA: TGTGCCAGCAGCTTACACTCGGGAGCCTCCTACAATGAGCAGTTCTTC.

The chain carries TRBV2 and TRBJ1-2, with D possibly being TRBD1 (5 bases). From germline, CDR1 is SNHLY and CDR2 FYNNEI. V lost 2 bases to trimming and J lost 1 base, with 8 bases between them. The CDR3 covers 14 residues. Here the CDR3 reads CASSEWGGNYGYTF. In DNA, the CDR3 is TGTGCCAGCAGTGAATGGGGGGGTAACTATGGCTACACCTTC.

For the CDR3, the DNA is TGTGCCAGCAGTTCCGGGACAGGTCAACGCACAGATACGCAGTATTTT. Its translation is CASSSGTGQRTDTQYF. The chain is built from TRBV27 and TRBJ2-3, with 8 bases that match TRBD1. This CDR3 region has 16 residues. The V gene end was trimmed by 4 bases and the J gene end by 1 base; junction bases not matched to a gene: 7. Germline CDR1 is MNHEY and CDR2 is SMNVEV (reference sequence).

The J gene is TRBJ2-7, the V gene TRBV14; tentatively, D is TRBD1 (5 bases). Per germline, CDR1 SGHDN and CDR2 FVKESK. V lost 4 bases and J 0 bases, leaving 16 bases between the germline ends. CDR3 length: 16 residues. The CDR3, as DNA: TGTGCCAGCAGCCCTCTCCAGGGTAGGGACTCCTACGAGCAGTACTTC. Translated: CASSPLQGRDSYEQYF.

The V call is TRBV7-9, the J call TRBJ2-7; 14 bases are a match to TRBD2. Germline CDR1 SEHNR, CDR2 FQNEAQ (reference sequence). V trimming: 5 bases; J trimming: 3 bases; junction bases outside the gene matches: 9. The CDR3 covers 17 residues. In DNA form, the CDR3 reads TGTGCCAGCAGCCCGGGACTAGCGGGAGCTAAGGGCTACGAGCAGTACTTC. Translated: CASSPGLAGAKGYEQYF.

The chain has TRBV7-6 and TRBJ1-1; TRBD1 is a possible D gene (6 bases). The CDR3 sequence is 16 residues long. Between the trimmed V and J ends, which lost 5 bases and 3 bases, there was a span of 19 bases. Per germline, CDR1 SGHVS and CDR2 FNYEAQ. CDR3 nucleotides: TGTGCCAGCAGCCCACCAGGCAGGGGCGCGTACACTGAAGCTTTCTTT. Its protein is CASSPPGRGAYTEAFF.

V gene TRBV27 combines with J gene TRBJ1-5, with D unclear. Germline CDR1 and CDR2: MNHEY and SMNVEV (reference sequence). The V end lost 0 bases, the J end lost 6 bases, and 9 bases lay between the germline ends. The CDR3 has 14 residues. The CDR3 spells CASSLSAVGQPQHF. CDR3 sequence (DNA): TGTGCCAGCAGTTTATCGGCGGTGGGTCAGCCCCAGCATTTT.

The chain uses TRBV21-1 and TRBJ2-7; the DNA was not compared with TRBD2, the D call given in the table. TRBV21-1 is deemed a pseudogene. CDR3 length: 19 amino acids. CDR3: CASSKANLGVSLSSYEQYF. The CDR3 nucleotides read TGTGCCAGCAGCAAAGCTAACCTCGGGGTGAGCCTAAGCTCCTACGAGCAGTACTTC.

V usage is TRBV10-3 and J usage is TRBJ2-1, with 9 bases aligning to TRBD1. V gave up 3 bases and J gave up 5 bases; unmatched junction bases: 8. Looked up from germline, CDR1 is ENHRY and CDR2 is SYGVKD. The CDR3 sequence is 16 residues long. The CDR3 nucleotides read TGTGCCATCAGTGATCACACACGGACAGGGGACAATGAGCAGTTCTTC. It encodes CAISDHTRTGDNEQFF.

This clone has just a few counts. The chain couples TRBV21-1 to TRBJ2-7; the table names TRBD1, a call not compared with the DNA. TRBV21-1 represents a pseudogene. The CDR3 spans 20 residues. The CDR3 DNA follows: TGTGCCAGCAGCAAAGACGTTGGGGAGAAGGGGGCGCGGCGAACGTACGAGCAGTACTTC. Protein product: CASSKDVGEKGARRTYEQYF.